Below, 20 T cell receptor beta chains from the same sample are listed, as sequenced in a study of blood T cell repertoires in COVID-19. Only in-frame clones appear in the TCRdb table, and some are missing; sequencing was by immunoSEQ multiplex PCR. The repertoire includes roughly 300,000 clones, 87% of them detected once, and roughly 5.3% sits in the top ten. Source material: PBMCs or T cells enriched from blood (not recorded which). The receptors were gathered from a woman aged 25 to 39 who had recovered from COVID-19.

This clone was seen only once. J is TRBJ1-6 and V is TRBV28, with 8 bases matching TRBD1. CDR3 length: 17 residues. Trimming at V came to 2 bases and at J to 6 bases, leaving 9 bases not matched to a gene. The V gene's germline CDR1 is MDHEN and CDR2 SYDVKM. As DNA, the CDR3 is TGTGCCAGCAGTTTACCTCGACAGGGGATCGCTAATTCACCCCTCCACTTT. Translated, it gives CASSLPRQGIANSPLHF.

V is TRBV6-4 and J is TRBJ2-3; 7 positions match TRBD2. This CDR3 spans 14 amino acids. The V gene's germline CDR1 is MRHNA and CDR2 SNTAGT. J gave up 2 bases and V 6 bases, and 5 bases lay outside the gene matches. The CDR3: CASSEGRDTDTQYF. CDR3 DNA sequence: TGTGCCAGCAGCGAGGGGAGGGACACAGATACGCAGTATTTT.

J is TRBJ2-7 and V is TRBV10-3; 7 positions agree with TRBD2. Germline values: CDR1 ENHRY, CDR2 SYGVKD. CDR3 length equals 15 residues. The V segment lost 0 bases and the J segment 3 bases; nucleotides outside the gene matches: 5. The CDR3 is CAISESGTGGYEQYF. In DNA form, the CDR3 reads TGTGCCATCAGTGAGTCTGGAACGGGGGGCTACGAGCAGTACTTC.

V and J are TRBV13 and TRBJ2-7; 7 bases fit TRBD1. Trimming at V came to 8 bases and at J to 6 bases, leaving 10 bases not matched to a gene. The CDR3 runs 13 residues. CDR1 and CDR2 (germline): PRHDT, FYEKMQ (reference sequence). CDR3 sequence reads: CASRYQGEREQYF. The CDR3 nucleotides are TGTGCCAGCCGTTATCAGGGGGAGCGCGAGCAGTACTTC. The full variable domain, rest sourced from reference TRBV13 and TRBJ2-7, is AAGVIQSPRHLIKEKRETATLKCYPIPRHDTVYWYQQGPGQDPQFLISFYEKMQSDKGSIPDRFSAQQFSDYHSELNMSSLELGDSALYFCASRYQGEREQYFGPGTRLTVT.

This rearrangement joins TRBV28 to TRBJ2-1; TRBD1 might be the D (6 bases). V was pared by 6 bases and J by 4 bases, with 10 bases between. The germline V gene has CDR1 MDHEN and CDR2 SYDVKM. The CDR3 is 13 amino acids. DNA for the CDR3: TGTGCCAGCAGGGACAGCCATTACAATGAGCAGTTCTTC. Translated, it gives CASRDSHYNEQFF.

The chain couples TRBV27 to TRBJ2-3; D gene unclear. Trimming pared 4 bases from V and 0 bases from J, leaving 11 bases between. Germline V gene lookup returns CDR1 MNHEY and CDR2 SMNVEV (reference sequence). The CDR3 spans 15 residues. CDR3 residues: CASSSRRPSTDTQYF. The DNA for the CDR3 is TGTGCCAGCAGTTCCCGGAGACCTAGCACAGATACGCAGTATTTT.

This clone has only a few counts. This sequence joins TRBV12-3 or TRBV12-4 and TRBJ1-2, with D uncertain. The V and J ends lost 3 bases and 5 bases respectively, with 7 bases between them. The CDR3 is 12 residues long. CDR3 protein: CASSLTGYGYTF. As DNA, the CDR3 is TGTGCCAGCAGTTTGACGGGGTATGGCTACACCTTC.

This sequence joins TRBV5-4 and TRBJ1-1; D uncertain. Trimming removed 0 bases at V and 0 bases at J, with 6 bases between. Germline V lookup: CDR1 SGHNT, CDR2 YYREEE (reference sequence). CDR3 length: 14 amino acids. CDR3 in DNA: TGTGCCAGCAGCTTGGGACACGTGAACACTGAAGCTTTCTTT. Its protein product is CASSLGHVNTEAFF.

The rearrangement uses TRBV5-1 and TRBJ1-2; 12 bases fit TRBD1. The CDR3 covers 15 residues. V lost 2 bases to trimming and J lost 7 bases; unmatched junction nucleotides: 6. Germline V gives CDR1 SGHRS, CDR2 YFSETQ. CDR3 coding DNA: TGCGCCAGCAGCTTAGGGGGACAGGGGGCTCCTGGCTACACCTTC. This codes for CASSLGGQGAPGYTF.

This chain links TRBV28 with TRBJ1-2; D may be TRBD1 (5 bases). CDR1 is MDHEN and CDR2 is SYDVKM in the germline V gene. The CDR3 runs to 13 residues. Trimming removed 8 bases from V and 3 bases from J, with 13 bases in between. The CDR3 nucleotides are TGTGCCAGCGGGATCAGGGTAGACTATGGCTACACCTTC. It encodes CASGIRVDYGYTF.

The chain recombines TRBV4-1 with TRBJ1-2; 9 nucleotides match TRBD1. CDR1 MGHRA and CDR2 YSYEKL come from the germline V gene. The CDR3 loop spans 18 amino acids. With V trimmed by 3 bases and J by 1 base, 12 bases remained unmatched. The CDR3: CASSHRGTGQRSNYGYTF. CDR3 DNA sequence: TGCGCCAGCAGCCACCGCGGGACAGGGCAAAGGAGTAACTATGGCTACACCTTC.

The chain uses TRBV28 and TRBJ1-3; no reliable D call. The germline CDR1 and CDR2 sequences are MDHEN and SYDVKM. Trimming took 3 bases from V and 7 from J, leaving 4 bases between them. The CDR3 has 11 residues. CDR3 residues: CASSFGNTIYF. The CDR3, as DNA: TGTGCCAGCAGTTTCGGGAACACCATATATTTT.

This rearrangement joins TRBV5-1 to TRBJ2-3; D possibly corresponds to TRBD2 (5 bases). The germline V and J ends were trimmed by 0 bases and 2 bases, with 10 bases remaining between them. Germline CDR1 is SGHRS and CDR2 is YFSETQ. CDR3 length equals 15 residues. CDR3: CASSLGSGYTDTQYF. The CDR3 coding sequence is TGCGCCAGCAGCTTGGGGAGCGGATACACAGATACGCAGTATTTT.

This chain links TRBV7-2 with TRBJ1-4; 9 bases agree with TRBD1. The germline V gene has CDR1 SGHTA and CDR2 FQGNSA. CDR3 length equals 14 residues. V dropped 3 bases and J dropped 13; count of bases not matched to a gene: 9. This CDR3 reads CASSLGPQGARLFF. The CDR3 coding sequence is TGTGCCAGCAGCTTGGGCCCACAGGGGGCACGACTGTTTTTT.

This clone was detected a few times. The gene calls are TRBV4-2 and TRBJ1-2, with 9 bases matching TRBD1. The CDR3 is made up of 14 amino acids. With V trimmed by 1 base and J by 8 bases, 5 bases remained unmatched. The germline V gene has CDR1 LGHNA and CDR2 YNFKEQ. The chain's CDR3 is CASSQADRGYGYTF. The CDR3 coding sequence is TGTGCCAGCAGCCAAGCGGACAGGGGATACGGCTACACCTTC.

V usage is TRBV4-3 and J usage is TRBJ2-1, with TRBD2 identical over 10 bases. The germline CDR1 and CDR2 sequences are LGHNA and YSLEER. The CDR3 length is 18 residues. V shed 1 base and J 2 bases; nucleotides not matched to a gene: 8. The CDR3 nucleotides read TGCGCCAGCAGCCAAGTGATTAGCGGGGGGATCACCTACAATGAGCAGTTCTTC. This gives the protein CASSQVISGGITYNEQFF.

The chain joins TRBV7-2 to TRBJ2-3, with 9 nucleotides matching TRBD1. Germline V gene data show CDR1 as SGHTA and CDR2 as FQGNSA. The CDR3 is 15 residues long. J was trimmed by 6 bases and V by 6 bases; bases with no gene match: 10. In nucleotides, the CDR3 is TGTGCCAGCAGTCAATGGGACAGGGAGGTGGATACGCAGTATTTT. Translated: CASSQWDREVDTQYF.

This chain uses TRBV2 with TRBJ1-1; D is perhaps TRBD1 (5 bases). V gave up 6 bases and J gave up 2 bases, with 13 bases separating them. Germline V lookup: CDR1 SNHLY, CDR2 FYNNEI. The length of the CDR3 is 14 residues. In DNA form, the CDR3 reads TGTGCCAGCAGAGCTGACAGAGTTAACACTGAAGCTTTCTTT. This codes for CASRADRVNTEAFF.

The gene calls are TRBV6-5 and TRBJ2-7; 8 positions match TRBD2. Per germline, CDR1 MNHEY and CDR2 SVGAGI. The CDR3 covers 14 residues. With V trimmed by 6 bases and J by 0 bases, 4 bases remained unmatched. CDR3 sequence: CASSKRGYSYEQYF. Here the CDR3 DNA reads TGTGCCAGCAGCAAGCGGGGGTACTCCTACGAGCAGTACTTC.

The J gene is TRBJ1-4, the V gene TRBV28; the D gene is possibly TRBD1 (6 bases). Trimming removed 8 bases at V and 0 bases at J, with 10 bases between. The CDR3 is 14 amino acids. CDR1 is MDHEN, CDR2 SYDVKM, per germline. This chain's CDR3 is CASAQGATNEKLFF. DNA of the CDR3: TGTGCCAGCGCACAGGGTGCAACTAATGAAAAACTGTTTTTT.